The rows below give T cell receptor beta chains drawn from one sample of a study of low-dose radiotherapy and immunotherapy resistance in tumors. TCRdb used MiXCR to reprocess the reads, holding one entry per CDR3 protein. The top ten hold 11% of the sample, which has fewer than 90,000 distinct CDR3 sequences, approximately 31% seen once. This specimen consisted of PBMCs, obtained before treatment. These receptor sequences come from a female donor with ovarian cancer. Both conserved end residues are part of each CDR3. Fields, in order: J gene, clone size, V gene, CDR3 length, D gene, CDR3 protein, CDR3 DNA. D genes are given only for firm matches. Rows give clone size only sometimes, using once, few, many, or a class for an expanded clone.

J gene: TRBJ2-7
clone size: few
V gene: TRBV30
CDR3 length: 14
D gene: TRBD2
CDR3 protein: CAWQGLATGGEQYF
CDR3 DNA: TGTGCCTGGCAAGGACTAGCGACTGGAGGCGAGCAGTACTTC

J gene: TRBJ2-3
clone size: many
V gene: TRBV5-1
CDR3 length: 18
D gene: TRBD2
CDR3 protein: CASRQSGGAGLGADTQYF
CDR3 DNA: TGCGCCAGCAGACAGAGCGGGGGCGCCGGCCTGGGGGCAGATACGCAGTATTTT

J gene: TRBJ1-2
clone size: few
V gene: TRBV19
CDR3 length: 15
D gene: .
CDR3 protein: CASSIAVGEAYGYTF
CDR3 DNA: TGTGCCAGTAGTATAGCGGTAGGGGAGGCCTATGGCTACACCTTC

J gene: TRBJ2-5
clone size: .
V gene: TRBV5-3
CDR3 length: 13
D gene: TRBD1
CDR3 protein: CASIRDSQETQYF
CDR3 DNA: TGTGCCAGTATCCGGGACAGCCAAGAGACCCAGTACTTC

J gene: TRBJ2-3
clone size: many
V gene: TRBV5-1
CDR3 length: 15
D gene: TRBD1
CDR3 protein: CASSRKQGSTDTQYF
CDR3 DNA: TGCGCCAGCAGCCGAAAACAGGGGAGCACAGATACGCAGTATTTT

J gene: TRBJ2-5
clone size: many
V gene: TRBV4-1
CDR3 length: 17
D gene: TRBD2
CDR3 protein: CASSQDGRARGGETQYF
CDR3 DNA: TGCGCCAGCAGCCAAGATGGGAGGGCCCGGGGAGGAGAGACCCAGTACTTC

J gene: TRBJ2-5
clone size: .
V gene: TRBV6-2/TRBV6-3
CDR3 length: 16
D gene: .
CDR3 protein: CASTDRNTGEEETQYF
CDR3 DNA: TGTGCCAGCACTGACAGGAACACCGGGGAGGAGGAGACCCAGTACTTC

J gene: TRBJ2-3
clone size: many
V gene: TRBV25-1
CDR3 length: 15
D gene: .
CDR3 protein: CASSELYRDTDTQYF
CDR3 DNA: TGTGCCAGCAGTGAATTGTACAGGGACACAGATACGCAGTATTTT

J gene: TRBJ2-4
clone size: many
V gene: TRBV5-4
CDR3 length: 15
D gene: .
CDR3 protein: CASSHGGLAKNIQYF
CDR3 DNA: TGTGCCAGCAGCCACGGGGGGCTTGCCAAAAACATTCAGTACTTC

J gene: TRBJ1-1
clone size: few
V gene: TRBV5-4
CDR3 length: 12
D gene: .
CDR3 protein: CASSLVGTEAFF
CDR3 DNA: TGTGCCAGCAGCTTGGTGGGCACTGAAGCTTTCTTT

J gene: TRBJ2-7
clone size: many
V gene: TRBV7-9
CDR3 length: 13
D gene: .
CDR3 protein: CASSLGRIYEQYF
CDR3 DNA: TGTGCCAGCAGCTTAGGGAGAATCTACGAGCAGTACTTC

J gene: TRBJ1-2
clone size: .
V gene: TRBV5-1
CDR3 length: 13
D gene: TRBD1
CDR3 protein: CASSWGQAIGYTF
CDR3 DNA: TGCGCCAGCAGCTGGGGACAGGCGATTGGCTACACCTTC

J gene: TRBJ1-1
clone size: .
V gene: TRBV2
CDR3 length: 14
D gene: .
CDR3 protein: CASSEESMNTEAFF
CDR3 DNA: TGTGCCAGCAGTGAAGAGAGTATGAACACTGAAGCTTTCTTT

J gene: TRBJ2-2
clone size: .
V gene: TRBV3-1
CDR3 length: 16
D gene: TRBD2
CDR3 protein: CASRLAGEIYTGELFF
CDR3 DNA: TGTGCCAGCAGACTAGCGGGAGAGATATACACCGGGGAGCTGTTTTTT

J gene: TRBJ2-7
clone size: many
V gene: TRBV5-1
CDR3 length: 13
D gene: .
CDR3 protein: CASSVEGSYEQYF
CDR3 DNA: TGCGCCAGCAGCGTGGAGGGCTCCTACGAGCAGTACTTC

J gene: TRBJ2-5
clone size: few
V gene: TRBV20-1
CDR3 length: 15
D gene: TRBD2
CDR3 protein: CSAGQRTSGQETQYF
CDR3 DNA: TGCAGTGCTGGCCAAAGGACTAGCGGACAAGAGACCCAGTACTTC

J gene: TRBJ2-1
clone size: medium-sized
V gene: TRBV4-3
CDR3 length: 15
D gene: TRBD1
CDR3 protein: CASSQDLTGRDEQFF
CDR3 DNA: TGCGCCAGCAGCCAAGACTTGACAGGGCGGGATGAGCAGTTCTTC

J gene: TRBJ2-7
clone size: many
V gene: TRBV14
CDR3 length: 16
D gene: .
CDR3 protein: CASSQAGRQLGSEQYF
CDR3 DNA: TGTGCCAGCAGCCAAGCCGGACGTCAACTCGGATCCGAGCAGTACTTC

J gene: TRBJ2-2
clone size: many
V gene: TRBV7-9
CDR3 length: 13
D gene: .
CDR3 protein: CASSWGWTGELFF
CDR3 DNA: TGTGCCAGCAGCTGGGGATGGACCGGGGAGCTGTTTTTT

J gene: TRBJ2-3
clone size: .
V gene: TRBV19
CDR3 length: 14
D gene: .
CDR3 protein: CASSVGSGTDTQYF
CDR3 DNA: TGTGCCAGTAGCGTCGGTTCCGGCACAGATACGCAGTATTTT